This entry lists 23 T cell receptor beta chains sequenced from one sample in a study of neurological immune-mediated disorders. TCRdb reprocessed the 5' RACE reads with MiXCR, giving one entry per CDR3 protein. The sample includes about 36,000 distinct CDR3 sequences, 10% of them seen just once. The sample taken for sequencing was PBMCs. Source of these receptors: a woman in her twenties or thirties with HTLV-1-associated myelopathy (HAM/TSP).

This clonotype was seen repeatedly, ten times or more. This chain connects TRBV20-1 to TRBJ1-2, with unresolved D. Germline lookup yields CDR1 DFQATT and CDR2 SNEGSKA (reference sequence). This CDR3 region has 11 residues. Trimming left V 4 bases short and J 6 bases short, with 9 bases between. CDR3 DNA: TGCAGTGCTACACATACGGATGGCTACACCTTC. This gives the protein CSATHTDGYTF.

The table lists this clonotype with many counts. The rearrangement links TRBV15 to TRBJ1-2; the D gene is possibly TRBD1 (5 bases). Germline values: CDR1 LNHNV, CDR2 YYDKDF (reference sequence). Trimming removed 3 bases from V and 7 bases from J, with 39 bases in between. CDR3 size: 22 residues. The CDR3 DNA reads TGTGCCACCAGCAGCACGGAGCGCCCGGGAAAACGAGGTCGAGGGACCAGTGGTGGCTACACCTTC. Its protein product is CATSSTERPGKRGRGTSGGYTF.

This clonotype was observed many times. The chain couples TRBV2 to TRBJ1-2; D is ambiguous. V was clipped by 7 bases and J by 6 bases, with 9 bases between them. This CDR3 contains 11 residues. CDR1 is SNHLY and CDR2 is FYNNEI in the germline V gene. The CDR3 sequence: CASTSRDGYTF. Written as DNA, the CDR3 is TGTGCCAGCACCAGTAGGGATGGCTACACCTTC.

This clonotype appeared many times. J is TRBJ1-2 and V is TRBV19; no clear D. The ends were cut back, 6 bases at V and 7 bases at J, with 15 bases in the middle. The CDR3 consists of 13 residues. From germline, CDR1 is LNHDA and CDR2 SQIVND (reference sequence). The CDR3 coding sequence is TGTGCCAGTAGGGCCCAAGGGTCCGGTGGCTACACCTTC. Translated, it gives CASRAQGSGGYTF.

This clonotype was detected ten times or more. The chain carries TRBV20-1 and TRBJ2-7; D is ambiguous. The CDR3 has 13 amino acids. With 5 bases removed from V and 0 bases from J, the gap between germline ends came to 11 bases. CDR1 DFQATT and CDR2 SNEGSKA come from the germline V gene (reference sequence). CDR3 bases: TGCAGTGCTGCCGACAAGAGCTCCTACGAGCAGTACTTC. It codes for CSAADKSSYEQYF.

This clonotype came up many times. The chain combines TRBV20-1 with TRBJ1-1, with 7 bases lining up with TRBD1. Germline V gives CDR1 DFQATT, CDR2 SNEGSKA (reference sequence). The CDR3 is made up of 15 amino acids. V shed 6 bases and J 0 bases; nucleotides not matched to a gene: 10. The CDR3 DNA sequence: TGCAGTGCGCGGACCGGGACAGCAATGAACACTGAAGCTTTCTTT. This translates into CSARTGTAMNTEAFF.

Many counts were recorded for this clonotype. The chain employs TRBV20-1 and TRBJ2-1; maybe TRBD2 (7 bases). CDR1 is DFQATT, CDR2 SNEGSKA, per germline (reference sequence). The germline V and J ends were trimmed by 0 bases and 8 bases, with 17 bases remaining between them. The CDR3 length is 15 residues. CDR3 sequence (DNA): TGCAGTGCTAGAGACGGGGGGCAAGTTTTCCATGAGCAGTTCTTC. This codes for CSARDGGQVFHEQFF.

The V call is TRBV5-1, the J call TRBJ2-7; 8 nucleotides line up with TRBD2. This CDR3 spans 14 amino acids. Looked up from germline, CDR1 is SGHRS and CDR2 is YFSETQ. V gave up 3 bases and J gave up 2 bases; unmatched junction bases: 4. CDR3 sequence: CASSSGLATYEQYF. The CDR3, as DNA: TGCGCCAGCAGCTCTGGACTAGCCACCTACGAGCAGTACTTC.

This clonotype was observed many times. The chain uses TRBV3-1 and TRBJ1-1; weak D call: TRBD1 (6 bases). This CDR3 is built from 13 residues. Trimming cost V 0 bases and J 7 bases, with 9 bases left between them. The V gene's germline CDR1 is LGHDT and CDR2 YNNKEL (reference sequence). The CDR3 nucleotides are TGTGCCAGCAGCCAAGAGCAGGGGAGTGAAGCTTTCTTT. Its protein product is CASSQEQGSEAFF.

In this sample, this clonotype turned up a few times. The CDR3 sequence is CASSFGGRENSPLHF. In DNA form, the CDR3 reads TGCGCCAGCAGCTTTGGGGGCAGGGAAAATTCACCCCTCCACTTT. The chain combines TRBV5-1 with TRBJ1-6, with a possible D match to TRBD1 (6 bases). The germline V and J ends were trimmed by 2 bases and 7 bases, with 13 bases remaining between them. Per the germline V gene, CDR1 is SGHRS and CDR2 is YFSETQ. This CDR3 is built from 15 residues. The whole variable domain, remainder taken from reference TRBV5-1 and TRBJ1-6, is KAGVTQTPRYLIKTRGQQVTLSCSPISGHRSVSWYQQTPGQGLQFLFEYFSETQRNKGNFPGRFSGRQFSNSRSEMNVSTLELGDSALYLCASSFGGRENSPLHFGNGTRLTVT.

In its sample, this clonotype was seen many times. The chain is built from TRBV10-2 and TRBJ1-1; D gene uncertain. The CDR3 contains 17 residues. V lost 0 bases, J lost 3 bases, and 17 bases lay in between. CDR1 and CDR2 from the germline V gene are WSHSY and SAAADI. The CDR3 spells CASSESPVWVRDTEAFF. For the CDR3, the DNA is TGCGCCAGCAGTGAGTCACCAGTCTGGGTTCGGGACACTGAAGCTTTCTTT.

There are many counts of this clonotype. The chain links TRBV5-1 to TRBJ1-3; the D is unclear. CDR1 and CDR2 (germline): SGHRS, YFSETQ. This CDR3 has 14 amino acids. Trimming stripped 0 bases from V and 3 bases from J, with 7 bases between. The CDR3 DNA sequence: TGCGCCAGCAGCTTGGTCTCTGGTGGAAACACCATATATTTT. The encoded protein is CASSLVSGGNTIYF.

In its sample, this clonotype was seen many times. The chain links TRBV20-1 to TRBJ1-1; D might be TRBD1 (5 bases). The CDR3 has 13 residues. CDR1 is DFQATT, CDR2 SNEGSKA, per germline (reference sequence). V was pared by 3 bases and J by 1 base, with 9 bases between. CDR3 amino acids: CSASRTQNTEAFF. The CDR3 region has the DNA TGCAGTGCTAGTCGGACACAGAACACTGAAGCTTTCTTT.

This clonotype has ten or more counts. In DNA, the CDR3 is TGTGCCAGCAGCTTAAATGCGGTCAGCGAGCAGTACTTC. It codes for CASSLNAVSEQYF. This chain connects TRBV7-3 to TRBJ2-7; D is unresolved. From germline, CDR1 is SGHTA and CDR2 FQGTGA. CDR3 length equals 13 residues. V lost 1 base and J 6 bases, leaving 10 bases between the germline ends. Full variable domain (missing parts from reference TRBV7-3 and TRBJ2-7): GAGVSQTPSNKVTEKGKYVELRCDPISGHTALYWYRQSLGQGPEFLIYFQGTGAADDSGLPNDRFFAVRPEGSVSTLKIQRTERGDSAVYLCASSLNAVSEQYFGPGTRLTVT.

This clonotype was observed at least ten times. This chain connects TRBV20-1 to TRBJ1-5; 7 bases line up with TRBD1. V shed 2 bases and J 7 bases; nucleotides not matched to a gene: 8. Germline V gene sequence: CDR1 DFQATT, CDR2 SNEGSKA (reference sequence). The CDR3 sequence is 14 residues long. The CDR3 DNA follows: TGCAGTGCTAGAAGACAGGGTGGTGGGCAGCCCCAGCATTTT. It yields the protein CSARRQGGGQPQHF.

This clonotype was observed at least ten times. V usage is TRBV20-1 and J usage is TRBJ2-7, with 11 bases aligning to TRBD2. Germline trimming cut 0 bases from V and 2 bases from J; bases unmatched to any gene: 3. The CDR3 runs 15 residues. Germline values: CDR1 DFQATT, CDR2 SNEGSKA (reference sequence). CDR3 nucleotide sequence: TGCAGTGCTAGAGATCTTAGCGGGGGGGCCTACGAGCAGTACTTC. Its protein product is CSARDLSGGAYEQYF.

This clonotype was counted at least ten times. The V call is TRBV10-3, the J call TRBJ1-1; perhaps TRBD1 as D (5 bases). Trimming removed 3 bases at V and 0 bases at J, with 5 bases between. Germline values: CDR1 ENHRY, CDR2 SYGVKD. The CDR3 has 13 amino acids. This chain's CDR3 is CAISDRVNTEAFF. The CDR3 DNA sequence: TGTGCCATCAGTGACAGGGTGAACACTGAAGCTTTCTTT.

This clonotype has at least ten counts. The chain combines TRBV20-1 with TRBJ1-1; unclear D gene. V lost 2 bases to trimming and J lost 8 bases, with 15 bases between them. CDR3 length: 13 amino acids. Per germline, CDR1 DFQATT and CDR2 SNEGSKA (reference sequence). The CDR3 here is CSARTGFLHEAFF. As DNA, the CDR3 is TGCAGTGCTAGAACGGGGTTTCTCCACGAAGCTTTCTTT.

This clonotype was detected ten times or more. The chain joins TRBV20-1 to TRBJ1-1; D unresolved. Germline CDR1 and CDR2: DFQATT and SNEGSKA (reference sequence). The CDR3 is 11 amino acids. Trimming removed 5 bases at V and 4 bases at J, with 8 bases between. The CDR3 sequence is CSAGETTEAFF. The CDR3 DNA sequence: TGCAGTGCTGGGGAAACCACTGAAGCTTTCTTT.

The V and J genes are TRBV15 and TRBJ2-7; 8 positions agree with TRBD2. Germline values: CDR1 LNHNV, CDR2 YYDKDF (reference sequence). J was trimmed by 4 bases and V by 1 base; bases with no gene match: 21. The CDR3 spans 20 residues. The CDR3 reads CATSRAGGYRTSGGLYEQYF. The CDR3 nucleotides are TGTGCCACCAGCAGAGCCGGTGGCTATAGAACTAGCGGAGGCCTGTACGAGCAGTACTTC.

This clonotype was detected ten times or more. The chain links TRBV6-6 to TRBJ2-6; D not resolved. V was shortened by 4 bases and J by 2 bases, with 9 bases between the two germline ends. This CDR3 contains 15 residues. The V gene's germline CDR1 is MNHNY and CDR2 SVGAGI (reference sequence). DNA of the CDR3: TGTGCCAGCAGTTCAGGCCCCCCTGGGGCCAACGTCCTGACTTTC. This translates into CASSSGPPGANVLTF.

This clonotype was counted ten times or more. V gene TRBV6-1 combines with J gene TRBJ1-1, with D maybe TRBD1 (5 bases). CDR1 and CDR2 from the germline V gene are MNHNS and SASEGT. V gave up 0 bases and J gave up 8 bases, with 19 bases separating them. The CDR3 sequence is 16 residues long. CDR3 DNA: TGTGCCAGCAGTGAAGCCCCCCGGGGCCCCTTCGAGGAAGCTTTCTTT. It specifies CASSEAPRGPFEEAFF.

This clonotype has at least ten counts. The chain is built from TRBV7-2 and TRBJ2-1; tentative D call: TRBD1 (6 bases). CDR1 is SGHTA and CDR2 is FQGNSA in the germline V gene. The CDR3 is 16 amino acids. V shed 5 bases and J shed 7 bases, with 21 bases lying between them. CDR3 region: CASSHIQGWGRNEQFF. CDR3 in DNA: TGTGCCAGCAGCCACATACAGGGTTGGGGTAGGAATGAGCAGTTCTTC.